The rows below give T cell receptor beta chains drawn from one sample of a study of cytomegalovirus exposure and HLA in healthy donors. TCRdb keeps only in-frame clones here, not all; method: immunoSEQ multiplex PCR. The sample yields around 130,000 clones, around four fifths seen once. Input material: PBMCs. The receptors originated from a boy aged 5 to 17 in good health and CMV-seronegative. The CDR3 runs from the conserved cysteine through the conserved F or W. D genes are given only for firm matches. Some rows have no size entry. The others give once, few or many, or a class for an expanded clone.

cdr3_length clone_size d_call j_call v_call cdr3_nt cdr3_aa
12 few NA TRBJ2-7 TRBV5-1 TGCGCCAGCAGCTTGAACAACTACGAGCAGTACTTC CASSLNNYEQYF
13 few NA TRBJ1-1 TRBV30 TGTGCCTGGAGGGTAGGGGCGAACACTGAAGCTTTCTTT CAWRVGANTEAFF
16 once NA TRBJ2-7 TRBV11-1 TGTGCCAGCAGCTTAGGCCCAAGGACAGCCCCTTACGAGCAGTACTTC CASSLGPRTAPYEQYF
15 NA NA TRBJ1-5 TRBV27 TGTGCCAGCAGTTTAGTGGGGGCAATCCTTCAGCCCCAGCATTTT CASSLVGAILQPQHF
13 NA NA TRBJ2-7 TRBV5-1 TGCGCCAGCAGCCGAGACAGGGGAGGGGAGCAGTACTTC CASSRDRGGEQYF
15 NA NA TRBJ2-3 TRBV30 TGTGCCTGGAGTGAGCTCGGGAGAGGCGACGGTACGCAGTATTTT CAWSELGRGDGTQYF
17 once TRBD2 TRBJ2-2 TRBV7-9 TGTGCCAGCAGCCGGACTAGCGGGAGGGCCAACACCGGGGAGCTGTTTTTT CASSRTSGRANTGELFF
17 NA TRBD2 TRBJ2-2 TRBV13 TGTGCCAGCACCTCCAGGGGGACTAGCGGTAACACCGGGGAGCTGTTTTTT CASTSRGTSGNTGELFF
16 NA NA TRBJ2-1 TRBV7-3 TGTGCCAGCAGCCCTCAGGGCACAGCAGCATACAATGAGCAGTTCTTC CASSPQGTAAYNEQFF
12 NA NA TRBJ2-3 TRBV9 TGTGCCAGCAGCGGCGGTGGGGATACGCAGTATTTT CASSGGGDTQYF
13 NA TRBD2 TRBJ2-5 TRBV30 TGTGCCTGGAGTGTAGGGAGGGCCCCAAAGCAGTACTTC CAWSVGRAPKQYF
13 NA TRBD2 TRBJ2-1 TRBV2 TGTGCCAGCAGCCTTGCGGGAGGTGATGAGCAGTTCTTC CASSLAGGDEQFF
17 few TRBD1 TRBJ2-3 TRBV6-1 TGTGCCAGCAGTGAAGCCTGGACAGGGTTCGTTCCAGATACGCAGTATTTT CASSEAWTGFVPDTQYF
13 NA NA TRBJ2-3 TRBV5-8 TGTGCCAGCAGCGAGGAACGGCGAGATACGCAGTATTTT CASSEERRDTQYF
14 NA TRBD1 TRBJ1-1 TRBV5-6 TGTGCCAGCAGCTTGGGGACAGGGGTCACTGAAGCTTTCTTT CASSLGTGVTEAFF
18 NA TRBD2 TRBJ2-3 TRBV4-1 TGCGCCAGCAGCGCCGGGCCTAGCGGGAGCGGGGGCACAGATACGCAGTATTTT CASSAGPSGSGGTDTQYF
16 NA TRBD1 TRBJ2-1 TRBV7-6 TGTGCCAGCAGCGTAAGGTCCGGGACAGGGGGCAATGAGCAGTTCTTC CASSVRSGTGGNEQFF
17 once TRBD2 TRBJ2-1 TRBV10-3 TGTGCCATCAGATCGGGACTAGCGGGAGAGCAGAACAATGAGCAGTTCTTC CAIRSGLAGEQNNEQFF
14 NA NA TRBJ2-2 TRBV2 TGTGCCAGCAGTGAAGGAAGAACAACCGAAGAGCTGTTTTTT CASSEGRTTEELFF
11 NA TRBD1 TRBJ1-1 TRBV30 TGTGCCTGGAGTGGGGACAGCCAAGCTTTCTTT CAWSGDSQAFF
19 once TRBD2 TRBJ2-6 TRBV2 TGTGCCAGCAGTCGAGAGAGACTAGCGGGAGTTCCTGGGGCCAACGTCCTGACTTTC CASSRERLAGVPGANVLTF
12 NA NA TRBJ2-1 TRBV30 TGTGCCTCCTCCGGGGGATACAATGAGCAGTTCTTC CASSGGYNEQFF
14 NA NA TRBJ2-2 TRBV9 TGTGCCAGCAGCGTAGGGGGGACATCAGGGGAGCTGTTTTTT CASSVGGTSGELFF
17 NA TRBD1 TRBJ2-2 TRBV4-2 TGTGCCAGCAGCCAAGTAGCCGGGACAGGGGTCCCCGGGGAGCTGTTTTTT CASSQVAGTGVPGELFF
14 NA TRBD1 TRBJ1-1 TRBV7-3 TGTGCCAGCAGCGCGGACAGGACCAACACTGAAGCTTTCTTT CASSADRTNTEAFF
10 once NA TRBJ1-1 TRBV2 TGTGCCAGCAGTGTGACAGGAGCTTTCTTT CASSVTGAFF
17 NA TRBD2 TRBJ2-5 TRBV18 TGTGCCAGCTCACCAAGACTAGCGGGAGTTGGATGGGAGACCCAGTACTTC CASSPRLAGVGWETQYF